This T cell receptor (beta chain) was retrieved from a study of blood T cell repertoires in COVID-19. As for the study in general: In each case, the material was cDNA or gDNA derived from T cells, B-cell-depleted T cells, or PBMCs.

Sequencing used immunoSEQ multiplex PCR; TCRdb keeps in-frame clones, though not all of them. This sample yields about 15,000 clones, of which around 82% are seen a single time; about 22% belongs to the top ten. CDR3 length: 13 amino acids. Specimen: peripheral blood. The sequence came from a man aged 55 to 70 with active or convalescent COVID-19. The chain couples TRBV21-1 to TRBJ2-7; the table assigns TRBD2, which was not confirmed against the DNA. TRBV21-1 is assigned pseudogene status. The CDR3 nucleotides are TGTGCCAGCTCAGTCGGGTCCCCCTACGAGCAGTACTTC. Translating it yields CASSVGSPYEQYF.